The 28 T cell receptor beta chains below come from one sample, sequenced in a study of shared clonotypes between healthy human individuals. Clones were sequenced by immunoSEQ multiplex PCR, and TCRdb holds only the in-frame ones, with some missing. This table holds under 600,000 clones, approximately 79% found once. Sequencing was done on a sample of PBMCs. Receptor source: a woman between 40 and 55 years old in good health. Some clones in this sample may be carry-over from other donors' samples.

V gene TRBV5-1 combines with J gene TRBJ2-2; the D gene is possibly TRBD2 (6 bases). This CDR3 is built from 13 residues. The V gene's germline CDR1 is SGHRS and CDR2 YFSETQ. Trimming shortened V by 4 bases and J by 4 bases, and 8 bases separated the two germline ends. DNA of the CDR3: TGCGCCAGCAGCGCGGGGAGCACCGGGGAGCTGTTTTTT. Its protein is CASSAGSTGELFF.

This chain joins TRBV5-1 and TRBJ1-2; the D is unclear. The CDR3 covers 14 residues. The V end was cut by 2 bases, the J end by 3 bases, with 11 bases between. Germline V lookup: CDR1 SGHRS, CDR2 YFSETQ. CDR3 region: CASSFAGRDYGYTF. For the CDR3, the DNA is TGCGCCAGCAGCTTTGCGGGAAGGGACTATGGCTACACCTTC.

The chain carries TRBV10-3 and TRBJ1-5, with 8 nucleotides matching TRBD1. Trimming took 8 bases from V and 0 from J; bases not matched to a gene: 9. Germline CDR1 ENHRY, CDR2 SYGVKD. The CDR3 length is 16 residues. The CDR3 is CAIAADRGDSNQPQHF. CDR3 DNA: TGTGCCATCGCGGCTGACAGGGGTGATAGCAATCAGCCCCAGCATTTT.

The chain is built from TRBV4-2 and TRBJ2-4; the match to TRBD2 covers 8 bases. Germline values: CDR1 LGHNA, CDR2 YNFKEQ. The CDR3 is 17 amino acids. V dropped 1 base and J dropped 0; count of bases not matched to a gene: 5. This CDR3 reads CASSQVGLALAKNIQYF. In DNA, the CDR3 is TGTGCCAGCAGCCAAGTAGGACTAGCCCTAGCCAAAAACATTCAGTACTTC.

V is TRBV28 and J is TRBJ1-5; the match to TRBD1 covers 8 bases. CDR1 is MDHEN, CDR2 SYDVKM, per germline. CDR3 length equals 16 residues. With V trimmed by 5 bases and J by 4 bases, 10 bases remained unmatched. This chain's CDR3 is CASSPSGQGDNQPQHF. The CDR3 nucleotides are TGTGCCAGCAGTCCCTCAGGACAGGGCGATAATCAGCCCCAGCATTTT.

This clone was found once. At one of its ends the junction is not consistent with the germline gene, which may arise from a read error. Written as DNA, the CDR3 is TGTGCCAGCAACTTAGGTGGGGGTTTAGTAAACGAGCAGTACTTC. It translates to CASNLGGGLVNEQYF. V and J are TRBV7-2 and TRBJ2-7; D might be TRBD1 or TRBD2, each matching 5 bases. CDR3 size: 15 residues. Per the germline V gene, CDR1 is SGHTA and CDR2 is FQGNSA.

This chain uses TRBV4-1 with TRBJ1-1; D is possibly TRBD1 (5 bases). Germline V gene lookup returns CDR1 MGHRA and CDR2 YSYEKL. The CDR3 runs to 12 residues. V lost 4 bases and J 3 bases, leaving 6 bases between the germline ends. CDR3 sequence: CASSRRDTEAFF. The CDR3 DNA reads TGCGCCAGCAGCCGCAGGGACACTGAAGCTTTCTTT.

The J gene is TRBJ1-3, the V gene TRBV7-6; 7 nucleotides line up with TRBD1. J was trimmed by 0 bases and V by 5 bases; bases with no gene match: 7. Germline CDR1 and CDR2: SGHVS and FNYEAQ. The CDR3 sequence is 16 residues long. The CDR3 nucleotides are TGTGCCAGCAGCAAGACAGGGTCCGCCTCTGGAAACACCATATATTTT. It encodes CASSKTGSASGNTIYF.

V and J are TRBV30 and TRBJ2-5; D ambiguous. The J call is uncertain, as TRBJ2-7 better fits the DNA end. The CDR3 consists of 11 residues. In germline, CDR1 is GTSNPN, CDR2 SVGIG (reference sequence). This CDR3 reads CAWERNYEQYF. The CDR3 DNA sequence: TGTGCCTGGGAACGTAACTACGAGCAGTACTTC.

This chain connects TRBV28 to TRBJ2-7, with 9 bases that match TRBD1. This CDR3 is built from 17 residues. Germline V gene lookup returns CDR1 MDHEN and CDR2 SYDVKM. The junction had 19 bases not matched to a gene; V was cut back by 7 bases and J by 6 bases. CDR3 DNA: TGTGCCAGCACAGGGGGACAGGGTCGAAGCGGGTCTATCGAGCAGTACTTC. Its protein product is CASTGGQGRSGSIEQYF.

This clone was observed at least ten times. The chain joins TRBV5-1 to TRBJ2-7, with D possibly TRBD2 on 6 matching bases. CDR1 is SGHRS and CDR2 is YFSETQ in the germline V gene. The V gene lost 0 bases and the J gene lost 7 bases, with 20 bases spanning the gap. This CDR3 has 16 residues. DNA of the CDR3: TGCGCCAGCAGCTTGGTGGCGGGATCTACTATGGGGGAGCAGTACTTC. The encoded protein is CASSLVAGSTMGEQYF.

The chain links TRBV29-1 to TRBJ2-3; 12 nucleotides agree with TRBD2. The CDR3 spans 14 residues. Germline CDR1 and CDR2: SQVTM and ANQGSEA. With 3 bases clipped from V and 5 bases from J, the junction kept 3 bases outside the gene matches. The CDR3 DNA sequence: TGCAGCGTTGATACTAGCGGGAGGTTAGATACGCAGTATTTT. This codes for CSVDTSGRLDTQYF.

The chain employs TRBV5-4 and TRBJ2-1, with TRBD2 matching 8 bases. The CDR3 consists of 16 residues. CDR1 is SGHNT, CDR2 YYREEE, per germline (reference sequence). V lost 0 bases, J lost 2 bases, and 4 bases stayed unmatched. CDR3 nucleotides: TGTGCCAGCAGCTTGGGTGAACTAGCGGCCTACAATGAGCAGTTCTTC. Encoded protein: CASSLGELAAYNEQFF. The full variable domain, in which reference TRBV5-4 and TRBJ2-1 provide the parts outside the CDR3, is ETGVTQSPTHLIKTRGQQVTLRCSSQSGHNTVSWYQQALGQGPQFIFQYYREEENGRGNFPPRFSGLQFPNYSSELNVNALELDDSALYLCASSLGELAAYNEQFFGPGTRLTVL.

Regarding this clone: Just one base apart from a much larger clone, this may be a read error. This same CDR3 is encoded by further DNA sequences in the sample. CDR3 amino acids: CASSLDRLFYEQYF. In DNA form, the CDR3 reads TGTGCCAGCAGCTTAGATAGATTATTTTACGAGCAGTACTTC. This chain links TRBV11-2 with TRBJ2-7; D unresolved. The CDR3 is made up of 14 amino acids. Trimming took 0 bases from V and 4 from J, leaving 10 bases between them. Germline-derived CDR1 and CDR2 are SGHAT and FQNNGV.

V and J are TRBV11-3 and TRBJ2-5, with D tentatively TRBD1 or TRBD2 (6 bases each). Between the trimmed V and J ends, which lost 6 bases and 4 bases, there was a span of 21 bases. The CDR3 runs to 16 residues. Per the germline V gene, CDR1 is SGHNT and CDR2 is YENEEA. CDR3 bases: TGTGCCAGCAGTGATCCGGGCCAGGGGACTGGAGAGACCCAGTACTTC. Translated: CASSDPGQGTGETQYF.

This clone was seen only once. The chain joins TRBV27 to TRBJ1-4; D is possibly TRBD1 (6 bases). Between the trimmed V and J ends, which lost 5 bases and 8 bases, there was a span of 18 bases. In germline, CDR1 is MNHEY, CDR2 SMNVEV (reference sequence). The CDR3 consists of 15 residues. The CDR3 spells CASSTTGHRREKLFF. Written as DNA, the CDR3 is TGTGCCAGCAGTACTACGGGACACCGGAGGGAAAAACTGTTTTTT.

This clone was seen once. The chain couples TRBV6-1 to TRBJ2-7, with D uncertain. This CDR3 comprises 14 residues. The germline CDR1 and CDR2 sequences are MNHNS and SASEGT. V lost 6 bases and J 1 base, leaving 13 bases between the germline ends. The CDR3: CASSLRAQSYEQYF. The DNA of the CDR3 is TGTGCCAGCAGCCTCCGGGCCCAATCCTACGAGCAGTACTTC.

The gene calls are TRBV6-1 and TRBJ1-1; the D gene is possibly TRBD1 (5 bases). V lost 8 bases to trimming and J lost 4 bases, with 14 bases between them. Per the germline V gene, CDR1 is MNHNS and CDR2 is SASEGT. The CDR3 sequence is 13 residues long. CDR3 nucleotide sequence: TGTGCCAGCGCTCAGGGTCAGGGCACTGAAGCTTTCTTT. It codes for CASAQGQGTEAFF.

This clone was recorded a few times. The chain has TRBV9 and TRBJ1-5, with TRBD1 matching 8 bases. The ends lost 4 bases at V and 0 bases at J; junction bases unmatched: 6. The CDR3 runs 16 residues. CDR1 and CDR2 from the germline V gene are SGDLS and YYNGEE. CDR3 coding DNA: TGTGCCAGCAGCCCAGGGGGCTCTAGTAGCAATCAGCCCCAGCATTTT. It translates to CASSPGGSSSNQPQHF.

The gene calls are TRBV11-2 and TRBJ2-2; D may be TRBD1 or TRBD2 (5 bases each). CDR1 is SGHAT, CDR2 FQNNGV, per germline. Trimming removed 5 bases at V and 2 bases at J, with 9 bases between. The CDR3 covers 14 residues. This CDR3 reads CASSQGPNTGELFF. Written as DNA, the CDR3 is TGTGCCAGCAGCCAGGGACCAAACACCGGGGAGCTGTTTTTT. Using reference TRBV11-2 and TRBJ2-2 for the parts outside the CDR3, the full variable domain is EAGVAQSPRYKIIEKRQSVAFWCNPISGHATLYWYQQILGQGPKLLIQFQNNGVVDDSQLPKDRFSAERLKGVDSTLKIQPAKLEDSAVYLCASSQGPNTGELFFGEGSRLTVL.

About this clone: This sample also contains other DNA sequences that code for the same CDR3. The rearrangement uses TRBV9 and TRBJ2-1, with 11 bases fitting TRBD1. From germline, CDR1 is SGDLS and CDR2 YYNGEE. CDR3 size: 15 residues. Trimming removed 4 bases from V and 4 bases from J; junction bases left unmatched: 4. The CDR3 reads CASSPDRGLYNEQFF. The DNA for the CDR3 is TGTGCCAGCAGCCCGGACAGGGGGCTTTACAATGAGCAGTTCTTC. Looking up the rest from reference TRBV9 and TRBJ2-1 gives the full variable domain: DSGVTQTPKHLITATGQRVTLRCSPRSGDLSVYWYQQSLDQGLQFLIQYYNGEERAKGNILERFSAQQFPDLHSELNLSSLELGDSALYFCASSPDRGLYNEQFFGPGTRLTVL.

The rearrangement uses TRBV19 and TRBJ1-1; D is unclear. CDR3 size: 14 residues. The germline gives CDR1 LNHDA, CDR2 SQIVND (reference sequence). V lost 0 bases and J lost 8, with 13 bases in between. The CDR3 reads CASSIEDKPSEAFF. Here the CDR3 DNA reads TGTGCCAGTAGTATAGAAGACAAGCCGAGCGAAGCTTTCTTT.

DNA of the CDR3: TGTGCCAGCAGCTTACAGGGAGGGGGAGAGACCCAGTACTTC. This translates into CASSLQGGGETQYF. The rearrangement links TRBV7-8 to TRBJ2-5; D perhaps matches TRBD2 (7 bases). This CDR3 is 14 amino acids long. V was trimmed by 2 bases and J by 4 bases, leaving 11 bases between them. CDR1 and CDR2 from the germline V gene are SGHVS and FQNEAQ.

This clone appeared a few times. The genes are TRBV29-1 and TRBJ1-1; D unclear. The CDR3 runs to 11 residues. Germline CDR1 SQVTM, CDR2 ANQGSEA. The V end was cut by 7 bases, the J end by 2 bases, with 8 bases between. The chain's CDR3 is CSARDNTEAFF. In nucleotides, the CDR3 is TGCAGCGCTAGGGATAACACTGAAGCTTTCTTT.

The chain carries TRBV5-1 and TRBJ1-5; D gene uncertain. The CDR3 runs 17 residues. Trimming left V 4 bases short and J 1 base short, with 18 bases between. Per germline, CDR1 SGHRS and CDR2 YFSETQ. CDR3 in amino acids: CASSPGSGPFSNQPQHF. CDR3 coding DNA: TGCGCCAGCAGCCCAGGCTCAGGTCCCTTCAGCAATCAGCCCCAGCATTTT.

This clone was picked up a small number of times. The CDR3 region is CATSDRTGANEKLFF. As DNA, the CDR3 is TGTGCCACCAGCGACAGGACAGGGGCTAATGAAAAACTGTTTTTT. The V and J genes are TRBV15 and TRBJ1-4, with 9 bases that match TRBD1. CDR3 size: 15 residues. CDR1 is LNHNV, CDR2 YYDKDF, per germline (reference sequence). The V and J ends lost 5 bases and 3 bases, in that order; junction bases with no gene match: 4.

The J gene is TRBJ2-7, the V gene TRBV11-2; no firm D call. The CDR3 sequence is 11 residues long. Germline V gives CDR1 SGHAT, CDR2 FQNNGV. Trimming pared 6 bases from V and 3 bases from J, leaving 6 bases between. As DNA, the CDR3 is TGTGCCAGCAGATCCAGCTACGAGCAGTACTTC. This encodes CASRSSYEQYF.

The rearrangement joins TRBV7-9 to TRBJ2-3; weak D call: TRBD2 (5 bases). This CDR3 comprises 15 residues. Trimming left V 5 bases short and J 4 bases short, with 16 bases between. The V gene's germline CDR1 is SEHNR and CDR2 FQNEAQ (reference sequence). The CDR3 sequence is CASSRVVAGPDTQYF. CDR3 nucleotide sequence: TGTGCCAGCAGCCGGGTCGTGGCGGGCCCAGATACGCAGTATTTT.